This TCR beta chain is from a study of cytomegalovirus exposure and HLA in healthy donors. There are 14 residues in the CDR3. Trimming removed 2 bases from V and 2 bases from J, with 6 bases in between. Germline values: CDR1 MNHEY, CDR2 SVGAGI. 60 Vbeta and 13 Jbeta primers were used in PCR. Only in-frame clones appear in the TCRdb table, and some are missing; sequencing was by immunoSEQ multiplex PCR. The sample has 250,000 or so clones, about nine tenths seen once. The J gene is TRBJ2-2, the V gene TRBV6-5; no clear D. This sequence was found in a girl aged 2 to 10 in good health and CMV-seronegative. The sequenced sample was PBMCs. CDR3 region: CASSYGRNTGELFF. CDR3 nucleotides: TGTGCCAGCAGTTACGGCCGAAACACCGGGGAGCTGTTTTTT.